The 31 T cell receptor beta chains given below trace back to one sample, sequenced in a study of T cell responses to AZD1222 COVID-19 vaccine. Generated by immunoSEQ multiplex PCR, the TCRdb table keeps only in-frame clones and is missing some. In the table there are fewer than 200,000 clones, 80% to 90% of which are singletons. Material: peripheral blood, obtained 28 days after the second dose of the MenACWY control vaccine. These receptors came from an adult who received the MenACWY meningococcal vaccine as a control.

The chain carries TRBV30 and TRBJ1-1; D gene uncertain. This CDR3 contains 13 residues. V lost 0 bases, J lost 5 bases, and 10 bases lay in between. CDR1 is GTSNPN, CDR2 SVGIG, per germline (reference sequence). The CDR3 bases are TGTGCCTGGAGTGTATATGAGGTTACTGAAGCTTTCTTT. Translating it yields CAWSVYEVTEAFF.

This clone occurred once. The chain employs TRBV30 and TRBJ1-2; no clear D. The CDR3 spans 13 residues. Trimming cost V 4 bases and J 0 bases, with 9 bases left between them. Germline V gene data show CDR1 as GTSNPN and CDR2 as SVGIG (reference sequence). The CDR3 DNA is TGTGCCTGGATCGGGGTAGCTAACTATGGCTACACCTTC. This sequence encodes CAWIGVANYGYTF.

A word on this clone: A much larger clone sits a single nucleotide away, making a read error possible. The chain couples TRBV6-5 to TRBJ2-7; TRBD1 is a possible D gene (6 bases). The CDR3 is 13 amino acids. V was cut by 2 bases and J by 2 bases, with 7 bases left in between. CDR1 MNHEY and CDR2 SVGAGI come from the germline V gene. CDR3 amino acids: CASSYRQAYEQYF. The CDR3 DNA sequence: TGTGCCAGCAGTTACCGACAGGCCTACGAGCAGTACTTC.

V and J are TRBV18 and TRBJ2-4; D remains ambiguous. This CDR3 has 14 amino acids. Germline V gene lookup returns CDR1 KGHSH and CDR2 LQKENI. Trimming removed 3 bases at V and 0 bases at J, with 6 bases between. CDR3 region: CASSPSRAKNIQYF. CDR3 coding DNA: TGTGCCAGCTCACCCTCAAGAGCCAAAAACATTCAGTACTTC. Drawing the rest from reference TRBV18 and TRBJ2-4, the complete variable domain is NAGVMQNPRHLVRRRGQEARLRCSPMKGHSHVYWYRQLPEEGLKFMVYLQKENIIDESGMPKERFSAEFPKEGPSILRIQQVVRGDSAAYFCASSPSRAKNIQYFGAGTRLSVL.

This clone has more than one count but fewer than ten. The chain links TRBV4-3 to TRBJ2-1; 12 nucleotides align to TRBD2. The V gene's germline CDR1 is LGHNA and CDR2 YSLEER. J lost 3 bases, V lost 4 bases, and 7 bases had no gene match. This CDR3 region has 17 residues. The CDR3 region has the DNA TGCGCCAGCAGCCCTCGACTAGCGGGAGCTGGCTACAATGAGCAGTTCTTC. Protein: CASSPRLAGAGYNEQFF.

The V gene is TRBV29-1, the J gene TRBJ1-2, with D possibly being TRBD1 (6 bases). The CDR3 extends over 10 amino acids. Germline CDR1 and CDR2: SQVTM and ANQGSEA. DNA for the CDR3: TGCATCCAAGGGGGATTTGGCTACACCTTC. Its translation: CIQGGFGYTF.

The chain uses TRBV6-5 and TRBJ2-7; no reliable D call. Germline CDR1 and CDR2: MNHEY and SVGAGI. V dropped 4 bases and J dropped 3 bases, with 10 bases sitting between them. This CDR3 spans 13 amino acids. The CDR3 spells CASSSWPRYEQYF. CDR3 DNA sequence: TGTGCCAGCAGTTCATGGCCACGCTACGAGCAGTACTTC.

The chain employs TRBV11-2 and TRBJ1-3, with no clear D. This CDR3 is 15 amino acids long. The V end was cut by 3 bases, the J end by 4 bases, with 13 bases between. CDR1 is SGHAT and CDR2 is FQNNGV in the germline V gene. This CDR3 reads CASSFQTARGNTIYF. The CDR3 DNA is TGTGCCAGCAGCTTCCAGACCGCGCGGGGAAACACCATATATTTT. Full variable domain (remainder filled in from reference TRBV11-2 and TRBJ1-3): EAGVAQSPRYKIIEKRQSVAFWCNPISGHATLYWYQQILGQGPKLLIQFQNNGVVDDSQLPKDRFSAERLKGVDSTLKIQPAKLEDSAVYLCASSFQTARGNTIYFGEGSWLTVV.

The chain uses TRBV7-2 and TRBJ1-1; 8 bases align to TRBD1. The germline CDR1 and CDR2 sequences are SGHTA and FQGNSA. CDR3 length equals 17 residues. V shed 1 base, J shed 1 base, and the junction held 8 bases outside the gene matches. CDR3 protein: CASSLGQGTWSNTEAFF. The CDR3 DNA follows: TGTGCCAGCAGCTTAGGACAGGGGACCTGGTCGAACACTGAAGCTTTCTTT.

J is TRBJ2-3 and V is TRBV5-1; 10 bases line up with TRBD2. Losses at the gene ends were 0 bases for V and 2 bases for J; bases not matched to a gene: 3. Germline V CDR1 and CDR2: SGHRS, YFSETQ. The CDR3 contains 16 residues. The CDR3 DNA reads TGCGCCAGCAGCTTGGGTCTAGCGGGAGACACAGATACGCAGTATTTT. It encodes CASSLGLAGDTDTQYF.

This rearrangement joins TRBV27 to TRBJ1-1; 8 nucleotides line up with TRBD1. Losses at the gene ends were 6 bases for V and 0 bases for J; bases not matched to a gene: 9. The V gene's germline CDR1 is MNHEY and CDR2 SMNVEV (reference sequence). The CDR3 loop spans 16 amino acids. CDR3 residues: CASSPTGERMNTEAFF. The CDR3 coding sequence is TGTGCCAGCAGCCCGACAGGGGAACGAATGAACACTGAAGCTTTCTTT.

The chain is built from TRBV24-1 and TRBJ2-1; 8 nucleotides agree with TRBD2. The ends lost 4 bases at V and 3 bases at J; junction bases unmatched: 7. This CDR3 comprises 16 residues. The germline CDR1 and CDR2 sequences are KGHDR and SFDVKD. The CDR3 nucleotides read TGTGCCACCAGTGACACTTCAGCGGGAGACTACAATGAGCAGTTCTTC. Amino acids: CATSDTSAGDYNEQFF.

This clone was seen only once. The rearrangement joins TRBV29-1 to TRBJ1-2; TRBD1 matches at 8 bases. The CDR3 is made up of 15 amino acids. Germline lookup yields CDR1 SQVTM and CDR2 ANQGSEA. With 0 bases clipped from V and 4 bases from J, the junction kept 7 bases outside the gene matches. Written as DNA, the CDR3 is TGCAGCGTTGAAGATTCCAGGGGGCGCTCCTATGGCTACACCTTC. As protein: CSVEDSRGRSYGYTF.

The rearrangement links TRBV19 to TRBJ1-1; D is unclear. There are 13 residues in the CDR3. Germline CDR1 reads LNHDA; CDR2 reads SQIVND (reference sequence). The V end lost 3 bases, the J end lost 4 bases, and 9 bases lay between the germline ends. DNA of the CDR3: TGTGCCAGTAGTATCTTTGGTGCCACTGAAGCTTTCTTT. It translates to CASSIFGATEAFF.

The chain joins TRBV5-1 to TRBJ1-1; 8 nucleotides match TRBD1. CDR3 size: 17 residues. Germline CDR1 reads SGHRS; CDR2 reads YFSETQ. J was trimmed by 5 bases and V by 3 bases; bases with no gene match: 15. The CDR3 region is CASSSVSGGDGVTEAFF. DNA of the CDR3: TGCGCCAGCAGCTCGGTGTCAGGGGGCGATGGTGTGACTGAAGCTTTCTTT.

The genes are TRBV10-3 and TRBJ1-5; weak D call: TRBD1 (5 bases). This CDR3 spans 13 amino acids. The germline V and J ends were trimmed by 5 bases and 5 bases, with 10 bases remaining between them. Germline CDR1 is ENHRY and CDR2 is SYGVKD. The DNA of the CDR3 is TGTGCCATCAGTCGGGACCATGATCAGCCCCAGCATTTT. Protein sequence: CAISRDHDQPQHF.

Comments on this clone: Sequence at one end of the junction differs from germline and may be a read error. The chain uses TRBV7-7 and TRBJ2-5; D tentatively fits TRBD1 or TRBD2 (5 bases each). CDR3 length: 15 amino acids. Germline V CDR1 and CDR2: SSHAT, FNYEAQ (reference sequence). The CDR3 DNA is TGTGCCAGCAGTTTAGGGGCAGGGAGCCAAGAGACCCAGTACTTC. Residues: CASSLGAGSQETQYF.

This clone occurred a few times. The chain is built from TRBV21-1 and TRBJ2-7. TRBV21-1 is described as a pseudogene. CDR3 length equals 15 residues. CDR3 nucleotides: TGTGCCAGCAGCAAAAGGGGGGCGGAGGACCACGAGCAGTACTTC. This encodes CASSKRGAEDHEQYF.

V and J are TRBV4-2 and TRBJ2-7; a weak D match, TRBD2 (5 bases). V lost 0 bases and J 0 bases, leaving 12 bases between the germline ends. Germline lookup yields CDR1 LGHNA and CDR2 YNFKEQ. The CDR3 spans 16 residues. This CDR3 reads CASSQEARTDSYEQYF. The CDR3 DNA follows: TGTGCCAGCAGCCAAGAAGCGCGGACTGACTCCTACGAGCAGTACTTC.

The genes are TRBV7-3 and TRBJ2-3; D remains ambiguous. The germline gives CDR1 SGHTA, CDR2 FQGTGA. Deletions cut 2 bases from V and 2 bases from J, with 8 bases between. The CDR3 has 14 amino acids. DNA of the CDR3: TGTGCCAGCAGCTTATCCGGGTCCACAGATACGCAGTATTTT. It translates to CASSLSGSTDTQYF.

The chain couples TRBV18 to TRBJ2-7, with TRBD1 matching over 9 bases. The CDR3 has 15 amino acids. From germline, CDR1 is KGHSH and CDR2 LQKENI. Trimming took 1 base from V and 3 from J; bases not matched to a gene: 4. The CDR3 sequence is CASSPRRTGDYEQYF. CDR3 nucleotide sequence: TGTGCCAGCTCACCACGCAGGACAGGGGACTACGAGCAGTACTTC.

The V gene is TRBV20-1, the J gene TRBJ1-1; D ambiguous. V gave up 3 bases and J gave up 8 bases, with 7 bases separating them. The CDR3 runs to 10 residues. Germline loops: CDR1 DFQATT, CDR2 SNEGSKA (reference sequence). For the CDR3, the DNA is TGCAGTGCTAGCGCAGCCGAAGCTTTCTTT. Amino acids: CSASAAEAFF.

This clone was seen a single time. This CDR3 is CAWNLAGVTGELFF. In nucleotides, the CDR3 is TGTGCCTGGAACCTAGCGGGAGTCACCGGGGAGCTGTTTTTT. The J gene is TRBJ2-2, the V gene TRBV30; TRBD2 matches 10 bases. Germline CDR1 and CDR2: GTSNPN and SVGIG (reference sequence). There are 14 residues in the CDR3. Losses at the gene ends were 4 bases for V and 4 bases for J; bases not matched to a gene: 3.

The chain uses TRBV6-5 and TRBJ2-7; 11 bases are a match to TRBD2. With V trimmed by 6 bases and J by 0 bases, 1 base remained unmatched. The CDR3 totals 14 residues. Germline V lookup: CDR1 MNHEY, CDR2 SVGAGI. CDR3 sequence reads: CASRGTSGSYEQYF. The CDR3 region has the DNA TGTGCCAGCAGGGGGACTAGCGGCTCCTACGAGCAGTACTTC.

This chain connects TRBV7-9 to TRBJ2-7; 9 bases agree with TRBD1. The V segment lost 4 bases and the J segment 3 bases; nucleotides outside the gene matches: 4. CDR1 and CDR2 from the germline V gene are SEHNR and FQNEAQ (reference sequence). The CDR3 has 14 residues. CDR3 sequence reads: CASSYGTGSYEQYF. In nucleotides, the CDR3 is TGTGCCAGCAGCTACGGGACAGGGAGCTACGAGCAGTACTTC.

The table lists this clone with many counts. The chain carries TRBV28 and TRBJ2-4; the D is unclear. Germline V CDR1 and CDR2: MDHEN, SYDVKM. This CDR3 contains 14 residues. Trimming removed 3 bases at V and 6 bases at J, with 12 bases between. This chain's CDR3 is CASSLDRYRNIQYF. CDR3 nucleotides: TGTGCCAGCAGTTTGGATCGGTATCGAAACATTCAGTACTTC.

The genes are TRBV19 and TRBJ1-5; TRBD1 matches 11 bases. Germline-derived CDR1 and CDR2 are LNHDA and SQIVND (reference sequence). The CDR3 is 16 residues long. The V segment lost 8 bases and the J segment 4 bases; nucleotides outside the gene matches: 10. The CDR3 DNA sequence: TGTGCCAGTTCAATTGAGGGACAGGGGGTAAATCAGCCCCAGCATTTT. Residues: CASSIEGQGVNQPQHF.

J is TRBJ2-7 and V is TRBV10-1; D assignment may be TRBD1 or TRBD2 (5 bases each). Germline values: CDR1 WNHNN, CDR2 SYGVQD (reference sequence). V shed 3 bases and J shed 0 bases, with 12 bases lying between them. The CDR3 totals 15 residues. The CDR3 protein is CASSDGASSSYEQYF. CDR3 bases: TGCGCCAGCAGTGACGGGGCGAGTAGCTCCTACGAGCAGTACTTC.

CDR3 nucleotide sequence: TGTGCCAGCAGCGTAGAGGAGGAGTGGGGGCTCCGTGAGCAGTACTTC. Its translation is CASSVEEEWGLREQYF. The gene calls are TRBV9 and TRBJ2-7; tentatively, D is TRBD1 (6 bases). V was trimmed by 0 bases and J by 7 bases, leaving 20 bases between them. The CDR3 runs to 16 residues. Germline V lookup: CDR1 SGDLS, CDR2 YYNGEE.

The chain links TRBV10-2 to TRBJ1-3, with 8 positions matching TRBD1. The CDR3 consists of 16 residues. CDR1 and CDR2 from the germline V gene are WSHSY and SAAADI. The V and J ends lost 2 bases and 4 bases, in that order; junction bases with no gene match: 7. The CDR3 is CASSESWTGPGNTIYF. The CDR3 DNA reads as TGCGCCAGCAGTGAGAGTTGGACAGGGCCAGGAAACACCATATATTTT.

The chain combines TRBV19 with TRBJ2-3; D is uncertain. CDR1 and CDR2 (germline): LNHDA, SQIVND (reference sequence). Trimming took off 6 bases at V and 4 bases at J, with 17 bases between the two ends. CDR3 size: 15 residues. CDR3 amino acids: CASSLQRFRPDTQYF. CDR3 sequence (DNA): TGTGCCAGTAGCCTGCAGCGTTTTCGGCCAGATACGCAGTATTTT.